This is a list of T cell receptor beta chains from one sample in a study of OX40 agonist ivuxolimab in advanced cancers. Data came from immunoSEQ multiplex PCR; TCRdb stores just in-frame clones and leaves some out. The sample records 86,000 or so clones, 92% being singletons. The sample was CD4+ or CD8+ T cells sorted from blood, taken in a trial of the OX40 agonist ivuxolimab. The receptors originated from an adult with an advanced solid tumor such as melanoma, head and neck, liver or kidney cancer. CDR3s include the opening cysteine and the closing phenylalanine or tryptophan. A D gene is named only where the DNA matches it firmly. Rows give clone size only sometimes, using once, few, many, or a class for an expanded clone.

clone_size: NA
d_call: NA
j_call: TRBJ2-2
v_call: TRBV5-1
cdr3_aa: CASSLFGRVNTGELFF
cdr3_nt: TGCGCCAGCAGCTTGTTTGGCAGAGTGAACACCGGGGAGCTGTTTTTT

clone_size: NA
d_call: TRBD1
j_call: TRBJ2-7
v_call: TRBV28
cdr3_aa: CASSLAGQGTYEQYF
cdr3_nt: TGTGCCAGCAGTTTAGCGGGACAGGGAACCTACGAGCAGTACTTC

clone_size: NA
d_call: TRBD1
j_call: TRBJ2-4
v_call: TRBV30
cdr3_aa: CAWSVDRVVGTAKNIQYF
cdr3_nt: TGTGCCTGGAGTGTGGACAGGGTAGTAGGAACCGCCAAAAACATTCAGTACTTC

clone_size: NA
d_call: NA
j_call: TRBJ2-7
v_call: TRBV27
cdr3_aa: CASSLRGRPYEQYF
cdr3_nt: TGTGCCAGCAGTTTACGGGGACGCCCCTACGAGCAGTACTTC

clone_size: once
d_call: TRBD2
j_call: TRBJ2-3
v_call: TRBV7-8
cdr3_aa: CASSNRDYRTDTQYF
cdr3_nt: TGTGCCAGCAGCAACCGGGACTACCGCACAGATACGCAGTATTTT

clone_size: few
d_call: TRBD2
j_call: TRBJ2-2
v_call: TRBV29-1
cdr3_aa: CSVRVASGSTGELFF
cdr3_nt: TGCAGCGTCCGCGTGGCTAGCGGATCCACCGGGGAGCTGTTTTTT

clone_size: NA
d_call: TRBD1
j_call: TRBJ1-2
v_call: TRBV29-1
cdr3_aa: CSGWDSNYGYTF
cdr3_nt: TGCAGCGGCTGGGACAGTAACTATGGCTACACCTTC

clone_size: NA
d_call: TRBD2
j_call: TRBJ2-5
v_call: TRBV5-1
cdr3_aa: CASSLHTSGEETQYF
cdr3_nt: TGCGCCAGCAGCCTACACACTAGCGGGGAAGAGACCCAGTACTTC

clone_size: NA
d_call: TRBD1
j_call: TRBJ1-4
v_call: TRBV5-4
cdr3_aa: CASSRRTGGSEKLFF
cdr3_nt: TGTGCCAGCAGCCGCCGGACAGGGGGCAGTGAAAAACTGTTTTTT

clone_size: once
d_call: NA
j_call: TRBJ1-1
v_call: TRBV10-2
cdr3_aa: CASNRGQNTEAFF
cdr3_nt: TGCGCCAGCAATCGTGGACAGAACACTGAAGCTTTCTTT

clone_size: NA
d_call: NA
j_call: TRBJ2-6
v_call: TRBV4-2
cdr3_aa: CASSQGGGSVSGANVLTF
cdr3_nt: TGTGCCAGCAGCCAAGGTGGGGGCAGCGTCTCTGGGGCCAACGTCCTGACTTTC

clone_size: NA
d_call: TRBD1
j_call: TRBJ2-3
v_call: TRBV5-5
cdr3_aa: CASSHHRGYTDTQYF
cdr3_nt: TGTGCCAGCAGCCACCACAGGGGATATACAGATACGCAGTATTTT

clone_size: NA
d_call: TRBD2
j_call: TRBJ2-3
v_call: TRBV28
cdr3_aa: CASSPKVRTSGSRPDTQYF
cdr3_nt: TGTGCCAGCAGTCCCAAAGTGAGGACTAGCGGGAGCAGACCAGATACGCAGTATTTT

clone_size: NA
d_call: TRBD2
j_call: TRBJ2-1
v_call: TRBV15
cdr3_aa: CATSGLLAGGNNEQFF
cdr3_nt: TGTGCCACCAGCGGACTACTAGCGGGAGGCAACAATGAGCAGTTCTTC

clone_size: NA
d_call: NA
j_call: TRBJ1-6
v_call: TRBV14
cdr3_aa: CASSQDWRNSPLHF
cdr3_nt: TGTGCCAGCAGCCAAGATTGGAGAAATTCACCCCTCCACTTT

clone_size: NA
d_call: NA
j_call: TRBJ1-2
v_call: TRBV5-6
cdr3_aa: CASSLAGASYGYTF
cdr3_nt: TGTGCCAGCAGCTTGGCGGGGGCGAGCTATGGCTACACCTTC

clone_size: NA
d_call: TRBD2
j_call: TRBJ2-3
v_call: TRBV18
cdr3_aa: CASSPLPEGMTSGRRGTQYF
cdr3_nt: TGTGCCAGCTCACCACTTCCGGAGGGGATGACTAGCGGGAGACGGGGTACGCAGTATTTT

clone_size: NA
d_call: TRBD1
j_call: TRBJ2-5
v_call: TRBV4-2
cdr3_aa: CASSQDLDRVRQETQYF
cdr3_nt: TGTGCCAGCAGCCAAGACCTAGACAGGGTGCGTCAAGAGACCCAGTACTTC

clone_size: once
d_call: NA
j_call: TRBJ2-2
v_call: TRBV19
cdr3_aa: CASRDNPDTGELFF
cdr3_nt: TGTGCCAGTAGGGACAACCCGGACACCGGGGAGCTGTTTTTT

clone_size: NA
d_call: NA
j_call: TRBJ1-1
v_call: TRBV4-1
cdr3_aa: CASSPREGNTEAFF
cdr3_nt: TGCGCCAGCAGTCCCAGGGAGGGGAACACTGAAGCTTTCTTT

clone_size: NA
d_call: NA
j_call: TRBJ1-2
v_call: TRBV2
cdr3_aa: CASSETEPFPGGYTF
cdr3_nt: TGTGCCAGCAGTGAAACAGAGCCATTTCCGGGGGGCTACACCTTC

clone_size: NA
d_call: NA
j_call: TRBJ2-7
v_call: TRBV18
cdr3_aa: CASSPDTEGEQYF
cdr3_nt: TGTGCCAGCTCACCAGACACAGAGGGCGAGCAGTACTTC

clone_size: once
d_call: TRBD1
j_call: TRBJ1-1
v_call: TRBV5-1
cdr3_aa: CASSLMPRTGAPSNTEAFF
cdr3_nt: TGCGCCAGCAGCTTGATGCCCCGGACAGGGGCTCCGTCGAACACTGAAGCTTTCTTT

clone_size: once
d_call: TRBD2
j_call: TRBJ2-3
v_call: TRBV6-5
cdr3_aa: CASGIAGSTDTQYF
cdr3_nt: TGTGCCAGCGGGATAGCGGGGAGCACAGATACGCAGTATTTT

clone_size: NA
d_call: NA
j_call: TRBJ2-5
v_call: TRBV27
cdr3_aa: CASSFHGPRETQYF
cdr3_nt: TGTGCCAGCAGTTTTCATGGGCCGAGAGAGACCCAGTACTTC

clone_size: NA
d_call: TRBD1
j_call: TRBJ2-7
v_call: TRBV7-2
cdr3_aa: CASSHGTASYEQYF
cdr3_nt: TGTGCCAGCAGCCATGGGACAGCCTCCTACGAGCAGTACTTC

clone_size: NA
d_call: NA
j_call: TRBJ1-4
v_call: TRBV27
cdr3_aa: CASSSRPGLSEKLFF
cdr3_nt: TGTGCCAGCAGTTCGAGACCGGGACTTAGCGAAAAACTGTTTTTT

clone_size: NA
d_call: NA
j_call: TRBJ2-7
v_call: TRBV29-1
cdr3_aa: CSVAGTLEQYF
cdr3_nt: TGCAGCGTCGCCGGGACACTCGAGCAGTACTTC

clone_size: NA
d_call: TRBD1
j_call: TRBJ1-2
v_call: TRBV6-5
cdr3_aa: CASSSTGQGRYGYTF
cdr3_nt: TGTGCCAGCAGTTCAACGGGACAGGGTCGGTATGGCTACACCTTC

clone_size: few
d_call: TRBD1
j_call: TRBJ1-1
v_call: TRBV6-4
cdr3_aa: CASSDSMVRGPTEAFF
cdr3_nt: TGTGCCAGCAGTGACTCGATGGTCAGGGGGCCCACTGAAGCTTTCTTT

clone_size: NA
d_call: TRBD2
j_call: TRBJ2-7
v_call: TRBV20-1
cdr3_aa: CSAGGGSEQYF
cdr3_nt: TGCAGTGCTGGGGGAGGGAGTGAGCAGTACTTC

clone_size: NA
d_call: NA
j_call: TRBJ1-2
v_call: TRBV7-2
cdr3_aa: CASSLGGGYTF
cdr3_nt: TGTGCCAGCAGCTTAGGAGGTGGCTACACCTTC

clone_size: once
d_call: TRBD2
j_call: TRBJ2-3
v_call: TRBV11-1
cdr3_aa: CASSLSGATDTQYF
cdr3_nt: TGTGCCAGCAGCCTTAGCGGGGCCACAGATACGCAGTATTTT

clone_size: NA
d_call: NA
j_call: TRBJ2-5
v_call: TRBV5-1
cdr3_aa: CASSLATGSLVETQYF
cdr3_nt: TGCGCCAGCAGCTTGGCGACAGGATCATTGGTGGAGACCCAGTACTTC

clone_size: NA
d_call: NA
j_call: TRBJ2-2
v_call: TRBV28
cdr3_aa: CASSARAGELFF
cdr3_nt: TGTGCCAGCAGTGCCCGGGCCGGGGAGCTGTTTTTT

clone_size: NA
d_call: NA
j_call: TRBJ1-6
v_call: TRBV2
cdr3_aa: CASSVGGQGSPLHF
cdr3_nt: TGTGCCAGCAGCGTGGGGGGGCAGGGATCACCCCTCCACTTT

clone_size: NA
d_call: NA
j_call: TRBJ2-7
v_call: TRBV11-2
cdr3_aa: CASSHLGPKREQYF
cdr3_nt: TGTGCCAGCAGCCACCTGGGACCTAAAAGAGAGCAGTACTTC

clone_size: NA
d_call: NA
j_call: TRBJ1-5
v_call: TRBV6-1
cdr3_aa: CASKTSRNQPQHF
cdr3_nt: TGTGCCAGCAAAACGAGCCGCAATCAGCCCCAGCATTTT

clone_size: NA
d_call: NA
j_call: TRBJ1-4
v_call: TRBV11-2
cdr3_aa: CASSSAGGLGKLFF
cdr3_nt: TGTGCCAGCAGCTCAGCGGGGGGATTAGGAAAACTGTTTTTT

clone_size: NA
d_call: TRBD2
j_call: TRBJ2-3
v_call: TRBV11-3
cdr3_aa: CASSPGGLAATDTQYF
cdr3_nt: TGTGCCAGCAGCCCGGGAGGACTCGCCGCGACAGATACGCAGTATTTT

clone_size: NA
d_call: NA
j_call: TRBJ2-5
v_call: TRBV6-1
cdr3_aa: CASTSVETQYF
cdr3_nt: TGTGCCAGCACTAGCGTTGAGACCCAGTACTTC

clone_size: NA
d_call: NA
j_call: TRBJ1-2
v_call: TRBV15
cdr3_aa: CATSQGLMMGYTF
cdr3_nt: TGTGCCACCAGCCAGGGACTAATGATGGGCTACACCTTC

clone_size: NA
d_call: NA
j_call: TRBJ1-5
v_call: TRBV28
cdr3_aa: CASSLVRGSYVKPQHF
cdr3_nt: TGTGCCAGCAGTTTAGTCCGGGGGTCCTATGTAAAGCCCCAGCATTTT

clone_size: NA
d_call: NA
j_call: TRBJ1-2
v_call: TRBV29-1
cdr3_aa: CSVTRDTNYGYTF
cdr3_nt: TGCAGCGTGACCAGGGACACCAACTATGGCTACACCTTC

clone_size: once
d_call: NA
j_call: TRBJ1-2
v_call: TRBV6-5
cdr3_aa: CASSTGGGRGYTF
cdr3_nt: TGTGCCAGCAGCACTGGGGGGGGGCGCGGCTACACCTTC

clone_size: NA
d_call: NA
j_call: TRBJ1-1
v_call: TRBV28
cdr3_aa: CASSPGDTARAFF
cdr3_nt: TGTGCCAGCAGTCCAGGGGATACGGCGAGAGCTTTCTTT

clone_size: once
d_call: NA
j_call: TRBJ1-2
v_call: TRBV6-5
cdr3_aa: CASSYLGIYGYTF
cdr3_nt: TGTGCCAGCAGTTACCTTGGGATCTATGGCTACACCTTC

clone_size: NA
d_call: NA
j_call: TRBJ2-3
v_call: TRBV2
cdr3_aa: CATQGTDTQYF
cdr3_nt: TGTGCCACCCAAGGGACAGATACGCAGTATTTT

clone_size: NA
d_call: NA
j_call: TRBJ1-5
v_call: TRBV28
cdr3_aa: CASSPLTGIGQPQHF
cdr3_nt: TGTGCCAGCAGTCCCCTAACAGGGATCGGACAGCCCCAGCATTTT

clone_size: once
d_call: TRBD2
j_call: TRBJ2-1
v_call: TRBV7-2
cdr3_aa: CASSGRGGRNEQFF
cdr3_nt: TGTGCCAGCAGCGGAAGGGGAGGGAGGAATGAGCAGTTCTTC

clone_size: NA
d_call: NA
j_call: TRBJ2-7
v_call: TRBV2
cdr3_aa: CASSETESTYEQYF
cdr3_nt: TGTGCCAGCAGTGAAACTGAGAGTACCTACGAGCAGTACTTC

clone_size: NA
d_call: NA
j_call: TRBJ1-4
v_call: TRBV5-4
cdr3_aa: CASSLGGFRTNEKLFF
cdr3_nt: TGTGCCAGCAGCTTAGGGGGTTTTAGGACTAATGAAAAACTGTTTTTT